This T cell receptor beta chain came from a study of cytomegalovirus exposure and HLA in healthy donors. Regarding this clone: The antigen remains unidentified.

Germline lookup yields CDR1 SQVTM and CDR2 ANQGSEA. The CDR3 sequence is 15 residues long. The trim removed 4 bases at V and 4 bases at J, leaving 11 bases unmatched. Study-wide results and caveats: The authors assumed roughly uniform sequencing depth across donors for presence/absence analyses.

The study ran its PCR with 60 Vbeta and 13 Jbeta primers. Some clones are missing from TCRdb's copy, which holds only in-frame ones; the method was immunoSEQ multiplex PCR. Of 100,000 to 150,000 clones listed, approximately 80% are singletons. V usage is TRBV29-1 and J usage is TRBJ1-1, with 8 bases lining up with TRBD1. The origin of this receptor is a male donor in good health and CMV-seronegative. Material for sequencing was PBMCs. CDR3 in DNA: TGCAGCGTTGCGGGGGGAGACAGGGGAGTCACTGAAGCTTTCTTT. Encoded protein: CSVAGGDRGVTEAFF.